One sample yielded the 25 T cell receptor beta chains listed below, sequenced in a study of cytomegalovirus exposure and HLA in healthy donors (dated by TCRdb to 2016 to 2017). The library came from the immunoSEQ multiplex PCR assay. Not all clones reach the TCRdb copy of this immuneACCESS table, which keeps in-frame sequences only. Checked studies attribute under half of the gap to unresolved V genes and leave the rest unexplained. Here the sample has roughly 230,000 clones; 90% occur a single time. The biggest ten clones account for approximately 3.1% of the sample. Sequenced: PBMCs. The receptors stem from a woman younger than 45 in good health and CMV-seronegative.

This chain joins TRBV28 and TRBJ1-5; the D is unclear. Trimming left V 3 bases short and J 6 bases short, with 12 bases between. Germline loops: CDR1 MDHEN, CDR2 SYDVKM. This CDR3 region has 14 residues. The CDR3 reads CASSFEGLGQPQHF. CDR3 DNA sequence: TGTGCCAGCAGTTTCGAGGGTTTGGGTCAGCCCCAGCATTTT. The full variable domain, its missing parts supplied by reference TRBV28 and TRBJ1-5, is DVKVTQSSRYLVKRTGEKVFLECVQDMDHENMFWYRQDPGLGLRLIYFSYDVKMKEKGDIPEGYSVSREKKERFSLILESASTNQTSMYLCASSFEGLGQPQHFGDGTRLSIL.

This clone was recorded a few times. The chain is built from TRBV5-1 and TRBJ2-7, with TRBD1 identical over 8 bases. The CDR3 contains 18 residues. V gave up 4 bases and J gave up 5 bases; unmatched junction bases: 20. The germline V gene encodes CDR1 SGHRS and CDR2 YFSETQ. CDR3 sequence (DNA): TGCGCCAGCAGCAGGTTTGGACAGGGCCAGTCACAAAGAGACGAGCAGTACTTC. It translates to CASSRFGQGQSQRDEQYF.

V is TRBV11-2 and J is TRBJ2-1; D gene ambiguous. CDR1 SGHAT and CDR2 FQNNGV come from the germline V gene. The V gene lost 4 bases and the J gene lost 7 bases, with 8 bases spanning the gap. This CDR3 has 12 amino acids. CDR3 in DNA: TGTGCCAGCAGCTACGGACGGAATGAGCAGTTCTTC. This sequence encodes CASSYGRNEQFF.

The V gene is TRBV15, the J gene TRBJ2-7, with TRBD2 as a possible D gene (7 bases). The CDR3 totals 12 residues. Per the germline V gene, CDR1 is LNHNV and CDR2 is YYDKDF (reference sequence). The V gene lost 4 bases and the J gene lost 4 bases, with 8 bases spanning the gap. CDR3 region: CATSKGGYEQYF. The DNA of the CDR3 is TGTGCCACCAGCAAGGGGGGGTACGAGCAGTACTTC. Looking up the rest from reference TRBV15 and TRBJ2-7 gives the full variable domain: DAMVIQNPRYQVTQFGKPVTLSCSQTLNHNVMYWYQQKSSQAPKLLFHYYDKDFNNEADTPDNFQSRRPNTSFCFLDIRSPGLGDTAMYLCATSKGGYEQYFGPGTRLTVT.

The J gene is TRBJ2-3, the V gene TRBV4-1; the match to TRBD2 covers 14 bases. Per the germline V gene, CDR1 is MGHRA and CDR2 is YSYEKL. This CDR3 is 18 amino acids long. With 3 bases clipped from V and 0 bases from J, the junction kept 5 bases outside the gene matches. The CDR3 bases are TGCGCCAGCAGCCAGGGGACTAGCGGGGGAGCTAGCACAGATACGCAGTATTTT. This sequence encodes CASSQGTSGGASTDTQYF.

V and J are TRBV27 and TRBJ1-4, with D perhaps TRBD1 (5 bases). The germline gives CDR1 MNHEY, CDR2 SMNVEV (reference sequence). The CDR3 length is 18 residues. V lost 5 bases to trimming and J lost 4 bases, with 23 bases between them. Here the CDR3 DNA reads TGTGCCAGCAGTCCCTCCCCCAGGGACCCCATTGATAATGAAAAACTGTTTTTT. It encodes CASSPSPRDPIDNEKLFF.

In this sample, this clone turned up once. V gene TRBV18 combines with J gene TRBJ1-1; no definite D call. The CDR3 is 15 amino acids. CDR1 is KGHSH, CDR2 LQKENI, per germline. V was shortened by 3 bases and J by 1 base, with 12 bases between the two germline ends. In DNA form, the CDR3 reads TGTGCCAGCTCACCCATGACAAACGCGAACACTGAAGCTTTCTTT. Protein product: CASSPMTNANTEAFF.

This clone has only a few counts. Other nucleotide sequences from this sample produce the same CDR3. The chain couples TRBV18 to TRBJ2-7, with 13 bases lining up with TRBD2. This CDR3 contains 14 residues. With 6 bases clipped from V and 7 bases from J, the junction kept 6 bases outside the gene matches. Looked up from germline, CDR1 is KGHSH and CDR2 is LQKENI. The CDR3 DNA is TGTGCCAGCTCCCCCGGACTAGCGGGAGATGAGCAGTACTTC. Translated, it gives CASSPGLAGDEQYF.

The chain recombines TRBV5-1 with TRBJ2-2; TRBD2 is a possible D gene (6 bases). Germline CDR1 and CDR2: SGHRS and YFSETQ. V lost 0 bases and J lost 4, with 10 bases in between. CDR3 length: 15 amino acids. The CDR3, as DNA: TGCGCCAGCAGCTTGGTTACAGCGGGCACCGGGGAGCTGTTTTTT. Translation gives CASSLVTAGTGELFF.

The CDR3 coding sequence is TGTGCTAGTGCCCCGACCATAGGGGTTCAGAACACTGAAGCTTTCTTT. Amino acid sequence: CASAPTIGVQNTEAFF. V gene TRBV12-5 combines with J gene TRBJ1-1, with D perhaps TRBD1 (5 bases). Germline V lookup: CDR1 LGHNT, CDR2 FRNRAP. The CDR3 contains 16 residues. Trimming removed 7 bases from V and 1 base from J, with 19 bases in between.

The chain joins TRBV25-1 to TRBJ2-5, with D hard to call. The CDR3 consists of 10 residues. V was pared by 2 bases and J by 5 bases, with 0 bases between. Per the germline V gene, CDR1 is MGHDK and CDR2 is SYGVNS. CDR3 loop: CASSEETQYF. DNA of the CDR3: TGTGCCAGCAGTGAAGAGACCCAGTACTTC.

This sequence joins TRBV30 and TRBJ1-5; tentatively, D is TRBD1 (5 bases). Germline CDR1 is GTSNPN and CDR2 is SVGIG (reference sequence). Trimming removed 4 bases at V and 2 bases at J, with 15 bases between. This CDR3 has 15 residues. The CDR3 sequence: CAWKTVTEGNQPQHF. In nucleotides, the CDR3 is TGTGCCTGGAAGACCGTGACAGAAGGCAATCAGCCCCAGCATTTT.

The CDR3: CASSLLGTGPPINYGYTF. The CDR3 DNA follows: TGTGCCAGCAGTTTATTGGGGACAGGGCCGCCTATTAACTATGGCTACACCTTC. The chain uses TRBV27 and TRBJ1-2; 9 bases match TRBD1. Germline assignment: CDR1 MNHEY and CDR2 SMNVEV (reference sequence). Trimming took 1 base from V and 1 from J; bases not matched to a gene: 10. The CDR3 spans 18 residues.

The chain links TRBV6-1 to TRBJ2-1, with no clear D. The V end was cut by 6 bases, the J end by 4 bases, with 10 bases between. Germline CDR1 and CDR2: MNHNS and SASEGT. CDR3 length: 13 residues. The CDR3 loop is CASSPDGYNEQFF. CDR3 DNA: TGTGCCAGCAGCCCAGACGGTTACAATGAGCAGTTCTTC.

The chain has TRBV28 and TRBJ2-1, with TRBD2 matching 11 bases. The CDR3 sequence is 15 residues long. V lost 5 bases to trimming and J lost 8 bases; unmatched junction nucleotides: 8. The germline V gene has CDR1 MDHEN and CDR2 SYDVKM. The CDR3 loop reads CASSRPQLAGDEQFF. The CDR3 coding sequence is TGTGCCAGCAGTCGACCTCAACTAGCGGGAGATGAGCAGTTCTTC.

This clone has just one count. This chain uses TRBV6-1 with TRBJ2-1; 14 bases line up with TRBD2. Germline-derived CDR1 and CDR2 are MNHNS and SASEGT. V was pared by 2 bases and J by 5 bases, with 8 bases of the junction left unmatched. This CDR3 comprises 18 residues. This CDR3 reads CASSETGTSGSGNNEQFF. The CDR3 coding sequence is TGTGCCAGCAGTGAAACCGGGACTAGCGGGAGTGGGAACAATGAGCAGTTCTTC.

The gene calls are TRBV27 and TRBJ2-2; tentative D call: TRBD1 (6 bases). The CDR3 loop spans 13 amino acids. The germline V gene has CDR1 MNHEY and CDR2 SMNVEV (reference sequence). V lost 2 bases, J lost 6 bases, and 7 bases lay in between. In nucleotides, the CDR3 is TGTGCCAGCAGTTTACGGACAGCCGGGGAGCTGTTTTTT. Amino acid sequence: CASSLRTAGELFF.

This chain connects TRBV30 to TRBJ2-7; D tentatively fits TRBD1 or TRBD2 (6 bases each). The CDR3 is made up of 14 amino acids. V lost 3 bases and J lost 2, with 14 bases in between. CDR1 is GTSNPN and CDR2 is SVGIG in the germline V gene (reference sequence). The CDR3 reads CAWSDLGGPYEQYF. CDR3 sequence (DNA): TGTGCCTGGAGCGACCTTGGGGGGCCCTACGAGCAGTACTTC. Based on the CDR3 plus reference TRBV30 and TRBJ2-7, the full variable domain is SQTIHQWPATLVQPVGSPLSLECTVEGTSNPNLYWYRQAAGRGLQLLFYSVGIGQISSEVPQNLSASRPQDRQFILSSKKLLLSDSGFYLCAWSDLGGPYEQYFGPGTRLTVT.

This clone showed up just once. The chain uses TRBV30 and TRBJ2-7; 7 bases align to TRBD1. With 4 bases clipped from V and 2 bases from J, the junction kept 5 bases outside the gene matches. Germline CDR1 GTSNPN, CDR2 SVGIG (reference sequence). CDR3 length equals 13 residues. The CDR3 region is CAWNEDRAYEQYF. The CDR3 coding sequence is TGTGCCTGGAACGAAGACAGGGCCTACGAGCAGTACTTC.

The chain's CDR3 is CASSLGGMRGYTF. CDR3 in DNA: TGTGCCAGCAGCTTAGGTGGGATGAGGGGCTACACCTTC. This chain links TRBV13 with TRBJ1-2, with D unclear. Germline V gives CDR1 PRHDT, CDR2 FYEKMQ (reference sequence). The CDR3 consists of 13 residues. Trimming stripped 0 bases from V and 8 bases from J, with 10 bases between.

The chain links TRBV14 to TRBJ2-7; D remains ambiguous. Germline CDR1 is SGHDN and CDR2 is FVKESK. This CDR3 is built from 12 residues. Between the trimmed V and J ends, which lost 4 bases and 3 bases, there was a span of 7 bases. The CDR3 here is CASSRTGYEQYF. CDR3 coding DNA: TGTGCCAGCAGCCGGACGGGCTACGAGCAGTACTTC.

This clone showed up just once. V usage is TRBV5-1 and J usage is TRBJ2-3; the D is unclear. The CDR3 runs to 15 residues. CDR1 and CDR2 (germline): SGHRS, YFSETQ. V lost 4 bases and J lost 8, with 20 bases in between. CDR3: CASSPSLDRGGTQYF. CDR3 sequence (DNA): TGCGCCAGCAGCCCAAGCCTCGATCGAGGTGGTACGCAGTATTTT.

This clone has only one observation. The V call is TRBV30, the J call TRBJ1-5; D is possibly TRBD1 (5 bases). CDR1 and CDR2 (germline): GTSNPN, SVGIG (reference sequence). This CDR3 has 12 residues. V shed 4 bases and J shed 4 bases, with 8 bases lying between them. CDR3 residues: CAWITGNQPQHF. CDR3 sequence (DNA): TGTGCCTGGATAACAGGAAATCAGCCCCAGCATTTT.

The genes are TRBV28 and TRBJ2-7, with a weak D call TRBD2 (5 bases). Trimming took 6 bases from V and 7 from J, leaving 13 bases between them. The germline gives CDR1 MDHEN, CDR2 SYDVKM. This CDR3 is built from 12 residues. The CDR3 nucleotides read TGTGCCAGCAGCCTCTGGCCGGGGGAGCAGTACTTC. This sequence encodes CASSLWPGEQYF. The variable domain in full, with the rest retrieved from reference TRBV28 and TRBJ2-7, is DVKVTQSSRYLVKRTGEKVFLECVQDMDHENMFWYRQDPGLGLRLIYFSYDVKMKEKGDIPEGYSVSREKKERFSLILESASTNQTSMYLCASSLWPGEQYFGPGTRLTVT.

This chain joins TRBV7-9 and TRBJ2-7; a possible D gene is TRBD1 (5 bases). Germline V gives CDR1 SEHNR, CDR2 FQNEAQ (reference sequence). There are 13 residues in the CDR3. The V and J ends lost 5 bases and 1 base respectively, with 9 bases between them. The CDR3 region is CASSPQASYEQYF. CDR3 in DNA: TGTGCCAGCAGCCCACAGGCTTCCTACGAGCAGTACTTC. Supplemented by reference TRBV7-9 and TRBJ2-7, the full variable domain reads DTGVSQNPRHKITKRGQNVTFRCDPISEHNRLYWYRQTLGQGPEFLTYFQNEAQLEKSRLLSDRFSAERPKGSFSTLEIQRTEQGDSAMYLCASSPQASYEQYFGPGTRLTVT.